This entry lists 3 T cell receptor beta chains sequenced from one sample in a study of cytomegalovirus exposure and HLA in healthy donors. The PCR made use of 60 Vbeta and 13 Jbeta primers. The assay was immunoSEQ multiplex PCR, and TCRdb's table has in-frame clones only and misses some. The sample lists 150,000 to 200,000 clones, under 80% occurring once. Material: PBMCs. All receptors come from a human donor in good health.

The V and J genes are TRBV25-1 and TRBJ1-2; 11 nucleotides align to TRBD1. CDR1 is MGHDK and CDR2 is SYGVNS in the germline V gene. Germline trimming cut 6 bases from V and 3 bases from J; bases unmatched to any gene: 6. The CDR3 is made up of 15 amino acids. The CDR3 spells CASSPPGQGDYGYTF. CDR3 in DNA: TGTGCCAGCAGCCCCCCGGGACAGGGGGACTATGGCTACACCTTC.

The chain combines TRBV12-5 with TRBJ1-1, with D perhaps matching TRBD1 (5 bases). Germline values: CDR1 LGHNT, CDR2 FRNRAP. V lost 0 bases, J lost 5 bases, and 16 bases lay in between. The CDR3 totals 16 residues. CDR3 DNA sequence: TGTGCTAGTGGTTTGGTACGAGGCAGGGTTCGAACTGAAGCTTTCTTT. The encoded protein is CASGLVRGRVRTEAFF. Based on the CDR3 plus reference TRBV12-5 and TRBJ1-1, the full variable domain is DARVTQTPRHKVTEMGQEVTMRCQPILGHNTVFWYRQTMMQGLELLAYFRNRAPLDDSGMPKDRFSAEMPDATLATLKIQPSEPRDSAVYFCASGLVRGRVRTEAFFGQGTRLTVV.

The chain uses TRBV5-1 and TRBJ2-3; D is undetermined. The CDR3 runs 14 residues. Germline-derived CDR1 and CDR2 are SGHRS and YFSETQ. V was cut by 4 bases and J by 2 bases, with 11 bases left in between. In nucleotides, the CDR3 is TGCGCCAGCAGCGCAAGCACCTTCACAGATACGCAGTATTTT. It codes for CASSASTFTDTQYF.